The 31 T cell receptor beta chains below were found in one sample sequenced in a study of shared clonotypes between healthy human individuals. The assay was immunoSEQ multiplex PCR, and TCRdb's table has in-frame clones only and misses some. This table has some 2,500,000 clones, under 95% appearing once. The sequenced material came from naive CD4+ T cells from PBMCs. As to subset: CD45RA+ positively selected. Receptor source: a man aged 18 to 29 in good health. Some clones in this sample may be carry-over from other donors' samples.

The chain couples TRBV2 to TRBJ1-4; D not resolved. The CDR3 has 14 residues. V dropped 6 bases and J dropped 2 bases, with 10 bases sitting between them. CDR1 and CDR2 from the germline V gene are SNHLY and FYNNEI. The CDR3 nucleotides read TGTGCCAGCAGGCCTCGACTGACTAATGAAAAACTGTTTTTT. Translating gives CASRPRLTNEKLFF. Filled out from reference TRBV2 and TRBJ1-4, the complete variable domain reads EPEVTQTPSHQVTQMGQEVILRCVPISNHLYFYWYRQILGQKVEFLVSFYNNEISEKSEIFDDQFSVERPDGSNFTLKIRSTKLEDSAMYFCASRPRLTNEKLFFGSGTQLSVL.

The rearrangement joins TRBV29-1 to TRBJ2-3; perhaps TRBD1 as D (6 bases). CDR3 length: 15 amino acids. The V gene's germline CDR1 is SQVTM and CDR2 ANQGSEA. Between the trimmed V and J ends, which lost 6 bases and 2 bases, there was a span of 18 bases. The DNA of the CDR3 is TGCAGCGTACAACCGGACAGAACCTTCACAGATACGCAGTATTTT. Translation gives CSVQPDRTFTDTQYF.

The rearrangement joins TRBV5-6 to TRBJ1-4, with D maybe TRBD1 (6 bases). In germline, CDR1 is SGHDT, CDR2 YYEEEE. CDR3 length: 16 residues. V was trimmed by 0 bases and J by 8 bases, leaving 17 bases between them. In DNA, the CDR3 is TGTGCCAGCAGCTTGGCCCCGACAGGTACTGAGGAAAAACTGTTTTTT. Translated: CASSLAPTGTEEKLFF.

The chain uses TRBV28 and TRBJ2-5, with 8 nucleotides matching TRBD1. This CDR3 contains 15 residues. V lost 5 bases, J lost 4 bases, and 9 bases stayed unmatched. The germline V gene encodes CDR1 MDHEN and CDR2 SYDVKM. CDR3 sequence: CASSLRTGRRETQYF. CDR3 sequence (DNA): TGTGCCAGCAGTCTCCGGACAGGGCGCCGAGAGACCCAGTACTTC.

V usage is TRBV30 and J usage is TRBJ1-2; TRBD1 matches at 7 bases. The germline CDR1 and CDR2 sequences are GTSNPN and SVGIG (reference sequence). V lost 5 bases and J lost 0; bases outside the gene matches: 6. The CDR3 runs to 14 residues. The CDR3 sequence is CAWAGQGANYGYTF. The CDR3 nucleotides read TGTGCCTGGGCGGGGCAGGGGGCTAACTATGGCTACACCTTC.

The chain links TRBV2 to TRBJ1-5; D is ambiguous. The CDR3 is 14 amino acids. With 7 bases removed from V and 9 bases from J, the gap between germline ends came to 19 bases. Germline CDR1 is SNHLY and CDR2 is FYNNEI. CDR3 nucleotide sequence: TGTGCCAGCACCTCCTGGGAGGGCTGGGGGCCCCAGCATTTT. This codes for CASTSWEGWGPQHF.

J is TRBJ2-3 and V is TRBV29-1; D unresolved. Between the trimmed V and J ends, which lost 6 bases and 4 bases, there was a span of 14 bases. This CDR3 has 13 residues. In germline, CDR1 is SQVTM, CDR2 ANQGSEA. Here the CDR3 DNA reads TGCAGCGTCGCCACCACGACCTCAGATACGCAGTATTTT. It specifies CSVATTTSDTQYF.

V gene TRBV29-1 combines with J gene TRBJ2-3; D unresolved. There are 13 residues in the CDR3. Looked up from germline, CDR1 is SQVTM and CDR2 is ANQGSEA. The V end lost 1 base, the J end lost 6 bases, and 11 bases lay between the germline ends. The CDR3 DNA is TGCAGCGTTGAAGGAAGGGTTTCGGATACGCAGTATTTT. It encodes CSVEGRVSDTQYF.

V is TRBV28 and J is TRBJ2-7, with a tentative D call TRBD2 (7 bases). The CDR3 has 16 residues. Trimming took off 6 bases at V and 2 bases at J, with 20 bases between the two ends. Per germline, CDR1 MDHEN and CDR2 SYDVKM. CDR3 coding DNA: TGTGCCAGCAGCAGAGGGGGGGTAGCGGGCACCTACGAGCAGTACTTC. Its protein product is CASSRGGVAGTYEQYF.

This clone occurred a few times. The gene calls are TRBV7-9 and TRBJ1-5; 7 bases are shared with TRBD1. This CDR3 contains 14 residues. With 0 bases clipped from V and 9 bases from J, the junction kept 5 bases outside the gene matches. The germline V gene has CDR1 SEHNR and CDR2 FQNEAQ (reference sequence). This CDR3 reads CASSLAGQVRPQHF. CDR3 DNA: TGTGCCAGCAGCTTAGCTGGACAGGTTCGGCCCCAGCATTTT.

The V gene is TRBV28, the J gene TRBJ2-1; no clear D. The CDR3 length is 11 residues. In germline, CDR1 is MDHEN, CDR2 SYDVKM. V lost 2 bases to trimming and J lost 10 bases, with 6 bases between them. In nucleotides, the CDR3 is TGTGCCAGCAGTTTAGGGAAGGAGCAGTTCTTC. The encoded protein is CASSLGKEQFF.

The rearrangement links TRBV23-1 to TRBJ1-1; D remains unclear. TRBV23-1 is annotated as an ORF whose role is uncertain. CDR3 size: 12 residues. V lost 0 bases and J 6 bases, leaving 5 bases between the germline ends. The CDR3 coding sequence is TGCGCCAGCAGTCAATCTTGGCCTGAAGCTTTCTTT. This gives the protein CASSQSWPEAFF.

The chain joins TRBV4-1 to TRBJ2-1, with 9 nucleotides matching TRBD1. The V gene end was trimmed by 2 bases and the J gene end by 1 base; junction bases not matched to a gene: 3. This CDR3 spans 16 amino acids. The germline gives CDR1 MGHRA, CDR2 YSYEKL. The chain's CDR3 is CASSQSTGGSYNEQFF. Written as DNA, the CDR3 is TGCGCCAGCAGCCAATCGACAGGGGGATCCTACAATGAGCAGTTCTTC.

This chain links TRBV5-1 with TRBJ2-1, with D tentatively TRBD1 (6 bases). Per the germline V gene, CDR1 is SGHRS and CDR2 is YFSETQ. The CDR3 covers 15 residues. Trimming shortened V by 0 bases and J by 10 bases, and 17 bases separated the two germline ends. The CDR3 here is CASSLVGQGNREQFF. The CDR3 DNA follows: TGCGCCAGCAGCTTGGTTGGGCAGGGGAACCGCGAGCAGTTCTTC.

The chain joins TRBV5-6 to TRBJ1-1, with no clear D. The V and J ends lost 5 bases and 1 base respectively, with 12 bases between them. Germline V CDR1 and CDR2: SGHDT, YYEEEE. The CDR3 extends over 14 amino acids. CDR3 DNA sequence: TGTGCCAGCAGTTCTTGGGTCGGGAACACTGAAGCTTTCTTT. Translating it yields CASSSWVGNTEAFF.

The chain couples TRBV5-1 to TRBJ2-3; D gene uncertain. The CDR3 is 13 amino acids. V shed 1 base and J shed 5 bases, with 8 bases lying between them. The germline CDR1 and CDR2 sequences are SGHRS and YFSETQ. CDR3 loop: CASSLTVLDTQYF. CDR3 nucleotides: TGCGCCAGCAGCTTGACAGTTCTAGATACGCAGTATTTT.

The V call is TRBV6-5, the J call TRBJ2-3; D ambiguous. With 2 bases removed from V and 1 base from J, the gap between germline ends came to 10 bases. The CDR3 totals 15 residues. Germline V gene data show CDR1 as MNHEY and CDR2 as SVGAGI. CDR3 loop: CASSYSRAGTDTQYF. The CDR3 DNA sequence: TGTGCCAGCAGTTACAGTCGGGCAGGCACAGATACGCAGTATTTT.

The V gene is TRBV19, the J gene TRBJ2-7, with unresolved D. Per the germline V gene, CDR1 is LNHDA and CDR2 is SQIVND (reference sequence). The CDR3 is made up of 14 amino acids. The ends were cut back, 6 bases at V and 6 bases at J, with 18 bases in the middle. DNA for the CDR3: TGTGCCAGTAGCCTGGGCTTACCCGCAGCCGAGCAGTACTTC. Translated: CASSLGLPAAEQYF.

The chain employs TRBV28 and TRBJ1-3, with D possibly matching TRBD1 (5 bases). Trimming removed 3 bases from V and 4 bases from J, with 10 bases in between. CDR1 is MDHEN and CDR2 is SYDVKM in the germline V gene. The CDR3 runs 14 residues. The CDR3 sequence: CASSFHQGGNTIYF. The CDR3 DNA sequence: TGTGCCAGCAGTTTCCATCAGGGAGGAAACACCATATATTTT.

The chain has TRBV7-2 and TRBJ2-5; D tentatively reads TRBD1 or TRBD2 (6 bases each). Germline V CDR1 and CDR2: SGHTA, FQGNSA. Trimming stripped 2 bases from V and 0 bases from J, with 19 bases between. The CDR3 covers 18 residues. In DNA, the CDR3 is TGTGCCAGCAGCTTAAGGCCGGGGGCGGGAACGCACCAAGAGACCCAGTACTTC. Its translation is CASSLRPGAGTHQETQYF.

This rearrangement joins TRBV9 to TRBJ2-1, with 10 bases that match TRBD2. The CDR3 has 14 residues. The J segment lost 9 bases and the V segment lost 5 bases, leaving 8 bases of the junction unmatched. Looked up from germline, CDR1 is SGDLS and CDR2 is YYNGEE. The CDR3 loop is CASRLKVAGGEQFF. CDR3 DNA: TGTGCCAGCAGGTTAAAGGTAGCGGGAGGTGAGCAGTTCTTC.

This rearrangement joins TRBV5-1 to TRBJ1-2, with 7 nucleotides matching TRBD1. The junction had 4 bases not matched to a gene; V was cut back by 7 bases and J by 4 bases. The V gene's germline CDR1 is SGHRS and CDR2 YFSETQ. This CDR3 spans 12 amino acids. The CDR3 loop is CASRQGGYGYTF. Written as DNA, the CDR3 is TGCGCCAGCCGACAGGGCGGCTATGGCTACACCTTC.

This clone was observed a single time. The V gene is TRBV5-1, the J gene TRBJ2-7, with D possibly matching TRBD2 (6 bases). V gave up 3 bases and J gave up 3 bases, with 13 bases separating them. CDR1 is SGHRS and CDR2 is YFSETQ in the germline V gene. This CDR3 spans 14 amino acids. DNA for the CDR3: TGCGCCAGCAGCTCGACCGGGAGCCACTACGAGCAGTACTTC. It yields the protein CASSSTGSHYEQYF.

This clone was detected a few times. The sample contains more than one DNA sequence encoding this CDR3. The chain recombines TRBV20-1 with TRBJ1-1; D is uncertain. V gave up 3 bases and J gave up 5 bases, with 4 bases separating them. The CDR3 is made up of 10 amino acids. CDR1 and CDR2 (germline): DFQATT, SNEGSKA (reference sequence). The CDR3 sequence is CSASRTEAFF. The CDR3 region has the DNA TGCAGTGCTAGCCGTACTGAAGCTTTCTTT.

This rearrangement joins TRBV6-4 to TRBJ1-2; 8 nucleotides align to TRBD1. From germline, CDR1 is MRHNA and CDR2 SNTAGT. The length of the CDR3 is 14 residues. V lost 5 bases to trimming and J lost 7 bases; unmatched junction nucleotides: 9. The CDR3 DNA follows: TGTGCCAGCAGTAGATTCCAGGGGGCCGGTGGCTACACCTTC. Its protein is CASSRFQGAGGYTF.

V is TRBV29-1 and J is TRBJ2-1; D is perhaps TRBD1 (6 bases). Trimming took 4 bases from V and 4 from J, leaving 17 bases between them. The CDR3 spans 15 residues. Germline V gives CDR1 SQVTM, CDR2 ANQGSEA. CDR3 amino acids: CSVVGGPKIYNEQFF. CDR3 coding DNA: TGCAGCGTTGTAGGGGGACCTAAAATTTACAATGAGCAGTTCTTC.

V gene TRBV5-4 combines with J gene TRBJ1-2, with D hard to call. Trimming shortened V by 2 bases and J by 6 bases, and 17 bases separated the two germline ends. This CDR3 region has 15 residues. Germline CDR1 is SGHNT and CDR2 is YYREEE (reference sequence). The CDR3 region is CASSFSLEIWNGYTF. The CDR3 DNA reads TGTGCCAGCAGCTTTTCGTTGGAGATTTGGAATGGCTACACCTTC.

The CDR3 coding sequence is TGCGCCAGCAGCACCCGACTAGCGGGAGAAGAGACCCAGTACTTC. Encoded protein: CASSTRLAGEETQYF. The V call is TRBV5-1, the J call TRBJ2-5; 12 bases are a match to TRBD2. The CDR3 has 15 amino acids. In germline, CDR1 is SGHRS, CDR2 YFSETQ. Trimming took 4 bases from V and 3 from J; bases not matched to a gene: 4. Filled out from reference TRBV5-1 and TRBJ2-5, the complete variable domain reads KAGVTQTPRYLIKTRGQQVTLSCSPISGHRSVSWYQQTPGQGLQFLFEYFSETQRNKGNFPGRFSGRQFSNSRSEMNVSTLELGDSALYLCASSTRLAGEETQYFGPGTRLLVL.

J is TRBJ2-1 and V is TRBV19, with TRBD2 matching over 7 bases. The V gene end was trimmed by 4 bases and the J gene end by 9 bases; junction bases not matched to a gene: 6. The germline V gene encodes CDR1 LNHDA and CDR2 SQIVND (reference sequence). The CDR3 runs 13 residues. This CDR3 is CASSRTSVGEQFF. DNA of the CDR3: TGTGCCAGTAGTAGAACTAGCGTGGGTGAGCAGTTCTTC.

The rearrangement uses TRBV15 and TRBJ2-1; the D gene is possibly TRBD1 (6 bases). Germline CDR1 and CDR2: LNHNV and YYDKDF (reference sequence). The CDR3 loop spans 14 amino acids. Trimming removed 7 bases from V and 7 bases from J, with 17 bases in between. CDR3 bases: TGTGCCACCACGGGGACAAGAGTAATTAATGAGCAGTTCTTC. It translates to CATTGTRVINEQFF.

This rearrangement joins TRBV7-9 to TRBJ1-1, with D perhaps matching TRBD1 (5 bases). Trimming removed 5 bases from V and 3 bases from J, with 16 bases in between. There are 15 residues in the CDR3. Per germline, CDR1 SEHNR and CDR2 FQNEAQ (reference sequence). The CDR3 region is CASSGGTVGYTEAFF. The CDR3 nucleotides are TGTGCCAGCAGCGGGGGGACGGTTGGGTACACTGAAGCTTTCTTT.